The entry below gives a single TCR beta chain sequence along with its context. Antigen: not known. The CDR3 spans 14 residues. Per germline, CDR1 SGHTA and CDR2 FQGTGA. Trimming removed 1 base from V and 2 bases from J, with 8 bases in between. Healthy people donating bone marrow made up the donors. Primers for the PCR totalled 60 Vbeta and 13 Jbeta. The table came from immunoSEQ multiplex PCR; TCRdb's copy has only in-frame clones and leaves some out. Among over 150,000 clones listed, 70% to 75% were seen once. This record belongs to a study of cytomegalovirus exposure and HLA in healthy donors. Study background: Drawn from HLA-typed donors, about 82 million unique TCRs were held in an early data release.

Overall study findings and caveats: Later on, an analysis found that several of the most significant clusters appeared to be linked to common viral pathogens, which included parvovirus B19. There was a cluster of highly shared sequence variants that was likely a sequencing artifact.

The clonotype comes from a man aged 25 to 45 in good health and CMV-seropositive. The chain is built from TRBV7-3 and TRBJ1-1; D uncertain. The sample was PBMCs. The DNA of the CDR3 is TGTGCCAGCAGCTTAATACGGGAAAACACTGAAGCTTTCTTT. This encodes CASSLIRENTEAFF.